One sample yielded the 22 T cell receptor beta chains listed below, sequenced in a study of T cells in localized non-small cell lung cancer. Profiling relied on immunoSEQ multiplex PCR, and the TCRdb table lists in-frame clones only, not all of them. Seen here are about 64,000 clones, 75% to 85% observed once, and the top ten hold around 4.8%. The sample in question was PBMCs, obtained before any cancer treatment. These receptor sequences come from a man aged 40-75 years with stage II lung adenocarcinoma.

The V and J genes are TRBV9 and TRBJ2-7; TRBD2 aligns across 12 bases. The CDR3 totals 15 residues. Trimming cost V 4 bases and J 4 bases; bases outside gene matches: 6. Germline-derived CDR1 and CDR2 are SGDLS and YYNGEE. The CDR3, as DNA: TGTGCCAGCAGCCCAGGACTAGCGGGAATTTACGAGCAGTACTTC. This encodes CASSPGLAGIYEQYF.

This chain joins TRBV10-3 and TRBJ2-3; D is perhaps TRBD2 (7 bases). Trimming cost V 4 bases and J 5 bases, with 13 bases left between them. The CDR3 totals 14 residues. CDR1 is ENHRY, CDR2 SYGVKD, per germline. In DNA form, the CDR3 reads TGTGCCATCAGTGTCGGGGGGCAGGGAGATACGCAGTATTTT. Its translation is CAISVGGQGDTQYF.

In this sample, this clone turned up a few times. Other DNA sequences of this sample code for an identical CDR3. The rearrangement links TRBV7-9 to TRBJ1-3, with D uncertain. Looked up from germline, CDR1 is SEHNR and CDR2 is FQNEAQ (reference sequence). This CDR3 has 14 amino acids. Trimming left V 0 bases short and J 2 bases short, with 5 bases between. The CDR3 sequence: CASSLAGAGNTIYF. The CDR3 DNA reads TGTGCCAGCAGCTTAGCAGGTGCTGGAAACACCATATATTTT.

This chain links TRBV19 with TRBJ2-3; 8 bases are a match to TRBD2. The CDR3 is made up of 14 amino acids. Looked up from germline, CDR1 is LNHDA and CDR2 is SQIVND (reference sequence). V lost 6 bases to trimming and J lost 4 bases; unmatched junction nucleotides: 6. CDR3 sequence (DNA): TGTGCCAGTAGCGCCGGGAGGGCCTCAGATACGCAGTATTTT. Protein product: CASSAGRASDTQYF.

A few counts support this clone. The chain joins TRBV9 to TRBJ2-1; 7 bases align to TRBD2. With V trimmed by 2 bases and J by 5 bases, 7 bases remained unmatched. Germline V gene lookup returns CDR1 SGDLS and CDR2 YYNGEE. The CDR3 totals 15 residues. In nucleotides, the CDR3 is TGTGCCAGCAGCGTGGGGGGGTTTGCCGACAATGAGCAGTTCTTC. This translates into CASSVGGFADNEQFF.

The CDR3 reads CASRGFGLAGGQERTQYF. In DNA form, the CDR3 reads TGTGCCAGCAGGGGGTTTGGTTTAGCGGGAGGCCAGGAGAGGACGCAGTATTTT. The chain couples TRBV7-2 to TRBJ2-3; TRBD2 aligns across 10 bases. Trimming removed 6 bases from V and 9 bases from J; junction bases left unmatched: 21. Germline CDR1 and CDR2: SGHTA and FQGNSA. This CDR3 spans 18 amino acids.

This chain uses TRBV9 with TRBJ2-1, with 7 bases matching TRBD2. The V gene end was trimmed by 3 bases and the J gene end by 3 bases; junction bases not matched to a gene: 6. Germline assignment: CDR1 SGDLS and CDR2 YYNGEE. The CDR3 covers 15 residues. The CDR3 DNA reads as TGTGCCAGCAGCGGCGACCGGGACTACTACAATGAGCAGTTCTTC. It specifies CASSGDRDYYNEQFF.

A word on this clone: The identical CDR3 is also encoded by other nucleotide sequences in the sample. This CDR3 reads CASSLPSQETQYF. The CDR3 nucleotides read TGCGCCAGCAGCCTACCAAGCCAAGAGACCCAGTACTTC. The chain uses TRBV5-1 and TRBJ2-5; D gene unclear. CDR1 is SGHRS, CDR2 YFSETQ, per germline. V was cut by 4 bases and J by 1 base, with 8 bases left in between. The CDR3 sequence is 13 residues long. The full variable domain, its missing parts supplied by reference TRBV5-1 and TRBJ2-5, is KAGVTQTPRYLIKTRGQQVTLSCSPISGHRSVSWYQQTPGQGLQFLFEYFSETQRNKGNFPGRFSGRQFSNSRSEMNVSTLELGDSALYLCASSLPSQETQYFGPGTRLLVL.

This rearrangement joins TRBV5-1 to TRBJ1-3, with a weak D call TRBD1 (6 bases). The germline V and J ends were trimmed by 8 bases and 4 bases, with 22 bases remaining between them. Germline V gives CDR1 SGHRS, CDR2 YFSETQ. This CDR3 region has 16 residues. The CDR3 loop is CASLGPSVRGGNTIYF. The DNA for the CDR3 is TGCGCCAGTTTAGGACCGTCTGTTAGGGGGGGAAACACCATATATTTT. The full variable domain, its missing parts supplied by reference TRBV5-1 and TRBJ1-3, is KAGVTQTPRYLIKTRGQQVTLSCSPISGHRSVSWYQQTPGQGLQFLFEYFSETQRNKGNFPGRFSGRQFSNSRSEMNVSTLELGDSALYLCASLGPSVRGGNTIYFGEGSWLTVV.

The chain joins TRBV7-3 to TRBJ1-1, with 7 bases lining up with TRBD1. The CDR3 runs to 14 residues. Losses at the gene ends were 3 bases for V and 5 bases for J; bases not matched to a gene: 6. CDR1 is SGHTA, CDR2 FQGTGA, per germline. The CDR3 bases are TGTGCCAGCAGCTTCGACAGGGTTGGGACTGAAGCTTTCTTT. It translates to CASSFDRVGTEAFF.

The CDR3 protein is CASSYHWGTGGETEAFF. The CDR3 DNA is TGTGCCAGCAGCTACCATTGGGGGACAGGGGGCGAGACTGAAGCTTTCTTT. This chain uses TRBV11-3 with TRBJ1-1; 12 bases fit TRBD1. The germline V gene encodes CDR1 SGHNT and CDR2 YENEEA. Unmatched junction bases numbered 11, after V lost 4 bases and J lost 5 bases. The CDR3 has 17 amino acids.

This chain connects TRBV2 to TRBJ1-5; tentative D call: TRBD1 (6 bases). This CDR3 spans 14 amino acids. Germline V gene lookup returns CDR1 SNHLY and CDR2 FYNNEI. V gave up 3 bases and J gave up 2 bases, with 8 bases separating them. CDR3 loop: CASSDRGRNQPQHF. CDR3 in DNA: TGTGCCAGCAGTGACAGGGGTCGCAATCAGCCCCAGCATTTT.

The chain joins TRBV6-5 to TRBJ2-7, with TRBD1 identical over 9 bases. CDR1 and CDR2 (germline): MNHEY, SVGAGI. Germline trimming cut 5 bases from V and 5 bases from J; bases unmatched to any gene: 7. The CDR3 extends over 14 amino acids. In DNA, the CDR3 is TGTGCCAGCAGTGTACAGGGGGCATTCAACGAGCAGTACTTC. Its translation is CASSVQGAFNEQYF.

V and J are TRBV11-2 and TRBJ1-1, with 8 bases lining up with TRBD1. With V trimmed by 7 bases and J by 8 bases, 12 bases remained unmatched. CDR3 length: 14 amino acids. Germline V CDR1 and CDR2: SGHAT, FQNNGV. The CDR3 DNA follows: TGTGCCAGCACCGCCGACAGGGGCCCCCGCGAAGCTTTCTTT. Translating it yields CASTADRGPREAFF.

The chain uses TRBV5-1 and TRBJ2-1; D may match TRBD1 or TRBD2 (5 bases each). CDR1 SGHRS and CDR2 YFSETQ come from the germline V gene. Trimming left V 4 bases short and J 0 bases short, with 11 bases between. CDR3 length equals 15 residues. CDR3 DNA: TGCGCCAGCAGCCCCGGGGCGGCCTCCTACAATGAGCAGTTCTTC. Protein sequence: CASSPGAASYNEQFF.

This chain joins TRBV27 and TRBJ1-1, with a tentative D call TRBD1 (5 bases). The germline CDR1 and CDR2 sequences are MNHEY and SMNVEV (reference sequence). This CDR3 region has 13 residues. The V end was cut by 7 bases, the J end by 1 base, with 10 bases between. In DNA form, the CDR3 reads TGTGCCAGCATAGCGGGGACGAACACTGAAGCTTTCTTT. It is translated as CASIAGTNTEAFF.

The chain links TRBV6-6 to TRBJ1-2; D gene unclear. CDR1 and CDR2 from the germline V gene are MNHNY and SVGAGI (reference sequence). This CDR3 region has 15 residues. V was cut by 2 bases and J by 0 bases, with 10 bases left in between. The CDR3 sequence: CASSYPRTTNYGYTF. The CDR3 DNA is TGTGCCAGCAGTTACCCCCGGACCACTAACTATGGCTACACCTTC.

This clone came up once. This sequence joins TRBV7-9 and TRBJ2-7; D ambiguous. Per the germline V gene, CDR1 is SEHNR and CDR2 is FQNEAQ (reference sequence). V shed 4 bases and J shed 0 bases, with 7 bases lying between them. This CDR3 is built from 13 residues. The CDR3 sequence is CASSSRSSYEQYF. The CDR3 DNA follows: TGTGCCAGCAGCTCAAGAAGCTCCTACGAGCAGTACTTC.

This clone is a singleton in its sample. The CDR3 DNA sequence: TGTGCCAGCAGCTTGGCGGGACAGATAGTCTATGGCTACACCTTC. Amino acids: CASSLAGQIVYGYTF. The rearrangement links TRBV5-6 to TRBJ1-2; 7 bases match TRBD1. Germline V lookup: CDR1 SGHDT, CDR2 YYEEEE. Trimming removed 0 bases from V and 4 bases from J; junction bases left unmatched: 6. The CDR3 is 15 amino acids.

The CDR3 spells CASSLDQPYEQYF. DNA of the CDR3: TGTGCCAGCAGCTTAGACCAACCCTACGAGCAGTACTTC. The chain has TRBV7-9 and TRBJ2-7; D gene ambiguous. Trimming cost V 1 base and J 2 bases, with 6 bases left between them. The CDR3 length is 13 residues. Germline V gene lookup returns CDR1 SEHNR and CDR2 FQNEAQ (reference sequence).

V and J are TRBV6-1 and TRBJ1-5, with a weak D call TRBD1 (5 bases). This CDR3 spans 14 amino acids. CDR1 MNHNS and CDR2 SASEGT come from the germline V gene. With 3 bases removed from V and 4 bases from J, the gap between germline ends came to 10 bases. This chain's CDR3 is CASSEEGLNQPQHF. Here the CDR3 DNA reads TGTGCCAGCAGTGAGGAGGGACTTAATCAGCCCCAGCATTTT.

The chain uses TRBV13 and TRBJ2-7; 8 bases agree with TRBD2. CDR3 size: 15 residues. The V gene end was trimmed by 4 bases and the J gene end by 6 bases; junction bases not matched to a gene: 11. The germline CDR1 and CDR2 sequences are PRHDT and FYEKMQ (reference sequence). In DNA, the CDR3 is TGTGCCAGCAGCTCTTCACCGGGACTAGTTAGCGAGCAGTACTTC. Translating gives CASSSSPGLVSEQYF.